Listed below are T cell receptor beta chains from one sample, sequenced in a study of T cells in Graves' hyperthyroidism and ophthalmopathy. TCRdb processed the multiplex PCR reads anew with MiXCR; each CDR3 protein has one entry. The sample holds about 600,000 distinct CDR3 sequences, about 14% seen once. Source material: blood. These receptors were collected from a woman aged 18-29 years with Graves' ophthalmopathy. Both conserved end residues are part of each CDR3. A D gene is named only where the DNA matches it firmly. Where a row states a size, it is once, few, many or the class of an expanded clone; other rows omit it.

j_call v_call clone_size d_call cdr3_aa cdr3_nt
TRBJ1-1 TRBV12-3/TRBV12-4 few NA CASRPDRSSEAFF TGTGCCAGCAGGCCAGACAGATCATCTGAAGCTTTCTTT
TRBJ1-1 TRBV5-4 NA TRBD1 CASSYRGQGRAEAFF TGTGCCAGCAGCTACAGGGGACAGGGGAGGGCTGAAGCTTTCTTT
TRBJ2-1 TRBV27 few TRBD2 CASSLSPGASGINGNEQFF TGTGCCAGCAGTTTATCGCCTGGGGCTAGCGGGATCAATGGGAATGAGCAGTTCTTC
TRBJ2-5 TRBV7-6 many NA CASSRQTSAQETQYF TGTGCCAGCAGCCGCCAGACTAGTGCTCAAGAGACCCAGTACTTC
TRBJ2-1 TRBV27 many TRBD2 CASSLAPAGLYNEQFF TGTGCCAGCAGTTTAGCACCAGCGGGACTGTACAATGAGCAGTTCTTC
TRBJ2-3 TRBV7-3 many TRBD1 CASSSGPQGATDTQYF TGTGCCAGCAGTTCAGGTCCACAGGGGGCCACAGATACGCAGTATTTT
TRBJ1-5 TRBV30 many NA CAWSVVEISNQPQHF TGTGCCTGGAGTGTAGTTGAAATTAGCAATCAGCCCCAGCATTTT
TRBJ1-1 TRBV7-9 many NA CASSSGHRNTEAFF TGTGCCAGCAGCTCGGGACACCGGAACACTGAAGCTTTCTTT
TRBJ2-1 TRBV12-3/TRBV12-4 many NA CASSFRRAGYNEQFF TGTGCCAGCAGTTTTCGGAGGGCGGGGTACAATGAGCAGTTCTTC
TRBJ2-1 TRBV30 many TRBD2 CAWTGLAGSLGYEQFF TGTGCCTGGACCGGACTAGCGGGATCCCTCGGGTATGAGCAGTTCTTC
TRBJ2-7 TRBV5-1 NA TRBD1 CASSLAGTGDYEQYF TGCGCCAGCAGCTTGGCCGGGACAGGAGACTACGAGCAGTACTTC
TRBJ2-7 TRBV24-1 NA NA CATSQGSYEQYF TGTGCCACCAGTCAGGGTTCCTACGAGCAGTACTTC
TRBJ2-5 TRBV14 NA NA CASSQDRGQETQYF TGTGCCAGCAGCCAAGACAGGGGCCAAGAGACCCAGTACTTC
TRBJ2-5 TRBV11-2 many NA CASSLLGEPDQETQYF TGTGCCAGCAGCTTATTGGGAGAACCCGACCAAGAGACCCAGTACTTC
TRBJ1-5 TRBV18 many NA CASSLGLGGQPQHF TGTGCCAGCTCCCTCGGCTTGGGAGGACAGCCCCAGCATTTT
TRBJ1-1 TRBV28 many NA CASSLYLGTNTEAFF TGTGCCAGCAGTTTATATCTTGGAACGAACACTGAAGCTTTCTTT
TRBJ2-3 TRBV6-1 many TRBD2 CASSWTGLAGEADTQYF TGTGCCAGCAGTTGGACAGGACTAGCGGGAGAGGCAGATACGCAGTATTTT
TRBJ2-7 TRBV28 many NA CAASDRAYEQYF TGTGCCGCCTCCGACAGAGCCTACGAGCAGTACTTC
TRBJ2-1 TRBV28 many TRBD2 CASSPPLADYNEQFF TGTGCCAGCAGCCCCCCCCTAGCGGACTACAATGAGCAGTTCTTC
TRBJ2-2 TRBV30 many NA CAWSFPPQGISGELFF TGTGCCTGGAGCTTCCCCCCACAGGGAATCTCCGGGGAGCTGTTTTTT
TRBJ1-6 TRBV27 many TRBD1 CASSLSWDRASSYNSPLHF TGTGCCAGCAGTTTATCCTGGGACAGGGCGAGCTCCTATAATTCACCCCTCCACTTT
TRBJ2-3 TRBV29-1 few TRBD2 CSVEVAGGVDTQYF TGCAGCGTTGAAGTAGCGGGAGGTGTAGATACGCAGTATTTT
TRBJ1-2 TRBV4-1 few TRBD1 CASSPPDRDGYTF TGCGCCAGCAGCCCCCCTGACAGGGATGGCTACACCTTC
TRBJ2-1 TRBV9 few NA CASSPGFEFDEQFF TGTGCCAGCAGTCCAGGGTTTGAATTTGATGAGCAGTTCTTC
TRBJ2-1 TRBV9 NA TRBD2 CASSGSWTSGSINEQFF TGTGCCAGCAGCGGGAGCTGGACTAGCGGGAGTATTAATGAGCAGTTCTTC
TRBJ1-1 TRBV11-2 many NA CASSSFGDTEAFF TGTGCCAGCAGCTCGTTCGGGGACACTGAAGCTTTCTTT
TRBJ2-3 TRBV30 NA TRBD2 CAWSPSWTSAQYF TGTGCCTGGAGTCCTTCCTGGACTAGCGCGCAGTATTTT
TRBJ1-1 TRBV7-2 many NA CASSLSFDRSTTEAFF TGTGCCAGCAGCTTATCATTCGACAGGTCGACGACTGAAGCTTTCTTT
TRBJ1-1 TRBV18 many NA CASSPQRGVEDEAFF TGTGCCAGCTCACCACAGCGGGGGGTTGAAGATGAAGCTTTCTTT
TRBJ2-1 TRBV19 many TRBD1 CASSVRPTGVRGNEQFF TGTGCCAGTAGTGTTAGACCTACAGGGGTTCGCGGCAATGAGCAGTTCTTC
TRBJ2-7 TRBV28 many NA CASSLARAGAYEQYF TGTGCCAGCAGTTTAGCCCGGGCCGGCGCCTACGAGCAGTACTTC
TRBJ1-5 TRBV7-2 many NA CASSFGGGRFNQPQHF TGTGCCAGCAGCTTCGGCGGGGGTCGGTTCAATCAGCCCCAGCATTTT
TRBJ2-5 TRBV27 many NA CASQSGQPQETQYF TGTGCCAGCCAGTCGGGGCAGCCACAAGAGACCCAGTACTTC
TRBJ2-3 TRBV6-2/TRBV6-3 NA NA CASSQTMETQYF TGTGCCAGCAGCCAAACGATGGAAACGCAGTATTTT
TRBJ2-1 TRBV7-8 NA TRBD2 CASSYPQGESGLAGDEQFF TGTGCCAGCAGCTACCCACAGGGGGAAAGCGGGCTAGCGGGAGATGAGCAGTTCTTC
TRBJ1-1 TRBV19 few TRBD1 CASSSVGWDRGVSEPSEAFF TGTGCCAGTAGTAGTGTGGGGTGGGACAGGGGCGTTTCGGAACCCTCTGAAGCTTTCTTT
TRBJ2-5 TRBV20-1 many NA CSARSGQETQYF TGCAGTGCTAGAAGCGGACAAGAGACCCAGTACTTC
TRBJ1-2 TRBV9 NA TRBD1 CASSDSSGTGYHGYTF TGTGCCAGCAGCGACTCATCCGGGACAGGGTACCATGGCTACACCTTC
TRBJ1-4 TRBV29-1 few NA CSAEGNEKLFF TGCAGCGCTGAGGGTAATGAAAAACTGTTTTTT
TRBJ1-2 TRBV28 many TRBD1 CASSLYAGGGYTF TGTGCCAGCAGTTTATACGCAGGGGGCGGCTACACCTTC
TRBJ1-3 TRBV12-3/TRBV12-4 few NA CASSLTPGSSGNTIYF TGTGCCAGCAGTTTAACCCCAGGGAGCTCTGGAAACACCATATATTTT
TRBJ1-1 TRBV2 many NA CASSDSRGRNTEAFF TGTGCCAGCAGTGATTCGAGGGGTAGGAACACTGAAGCTTTCTTT
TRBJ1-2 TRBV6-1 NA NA CASFNTGGKPNYGYTF TGTGCCAGTTTCAATACGGGGGGGAAGCCTAACTATGGCTACACCTTC
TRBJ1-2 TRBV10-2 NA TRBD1 CASSSGQGEEYGYTF TGCGCCAGCAGCTCCGGACAGGGAGAGGAATATGGCTACACCTTC
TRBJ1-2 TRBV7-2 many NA CASSLGGRGGYTF TGTGCCAGCAGCTTAGGGGGGAGGGGAGGCTACACCTTC
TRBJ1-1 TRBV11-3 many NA CASNKGDWMNTEAFF TGTGCCAGCAATAAGGGGGATTGGATGAACACTGAAGCTTTCTTT
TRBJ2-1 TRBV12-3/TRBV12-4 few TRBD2 CASSFYSGVLRGSSYNEQFF TGTGCCAGCAGTTTTTACTCGGGAGTGTTGCGGGGGAGCTCCTACAATGAGCAGTTCTTC
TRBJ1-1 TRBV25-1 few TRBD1 CASSEANRGEETEAFF TGTGCCAGCAGTGAGGCAAACAGGGGGGAGGAGACTGAAGCTTTCTTT
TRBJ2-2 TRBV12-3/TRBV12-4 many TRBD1 CASRPPDRGRNTGELFF TGTGCCAGCAGGCCCCCGGACAGGGGCAGAAACACCGGGGAGCTGTTTTTT
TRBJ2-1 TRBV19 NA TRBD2 CASSTSGSLSEQFF TGTGCCAGTAGTACCAGCGGGAGTCTTAGCGAGCAGTTCTTC
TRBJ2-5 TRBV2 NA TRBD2 CASSGLAGGRQETQYF TGTGCCAGCAGTGGACTAGCGGGAGGACGTCAGGAGACCCAGTACTTC
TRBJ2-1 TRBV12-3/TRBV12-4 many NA CASSARHYNEQFF TGTGCCAGCAGTGCTCGGCACTACAATGAGCAGTTCTTC
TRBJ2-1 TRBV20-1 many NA CSARDFGGTFYNEQFF TGCAGTGCTAGAGATTTTGGCGGGACATTCTACAATGAGCAGTTCTTC
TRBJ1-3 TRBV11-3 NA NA CASSLVDTIYF TGTGCCAGCAGCTTAGTGGACACCATATATTTT